This paragraph covers one TCR beta chain sequence. No antigen is known for it. The sample holds no much larger clone one base away, and base qualities are not on file. This entry is derived from a study of blood T cell repertoires in COVID-19 (dated by TCRdb to the early 2020s). With regard to the full study: Samples from collaborators originated in the United States, Italy and Spain and spanned both the acute and convalescent phases of COVID-19. Subjects who had been exposed to COVID-19, were actively infected with it, or had recovered from it provided the deeply sampled blood TCRbeta repertoires that made up the dataset. Nearly every sample came with metadata listing a de-identified subject ID, COVID-19 status, age in years and sex. The samples were drawn from two sources: the first 160 participants of the ongoing ImmuneRACE study, and fewer than 1,500 subjects contributed by 6 global collaborators. The material from the prospective study consisted of cDNA or gDNA derived from T cells, B-cell-depleted T cells, or PBMCs. The repertoires were released in a freely available public database intended as a resource for research on the immune response to SARS-CoV-2. Where available, HLA class I and class II types were taken from metadata supplied by the sample provider and were not determined by assay-based typing. General findings and caveats noted by the study authors: Clinical and demographic metadata were provided uncurated, with the amount varying by source and participant.

TCRbeta CDR3 regions were amplified from genomic DNA using the immunoSEQ Assay, a bias-controlled multiplex PCR. Per the source publication's procedure: Nucleated cell counts per sample were estimated from amplification of reference gene primers within the assay. To quantify the absolute abundance of each unique TCRbeta CDR3 rearrangement, sequence reads were collapsed and filtered. For each sample, productive Simpson clonality was calculated as the square root of Simpson's diversity index across productive rearrangements. Drawn from immuneACCESS, this table holds only the in-frame rearrangements with V and J called that TCRdb kept. Clones are partly lost; checked studies trace under half to an unresolved V gene and leave the rest unexplained. For V, J and clone size, that table is used; D and trimming come from the DNA. Within this sample are 150,000 or so clones, with 75% to 85% of them counted one time only. The ten biggest clones cover roughly 12% of the sample.

In Seattle, one collaborating source enrolled patients while the infection was active and tracked those patients longitudinally over the course of disease. Collaborating institutions collected whole blood in K2EDTA tubes following their own protocols. For TCRbeta analysis, collaborators shipped samples in one of three forms: frozen whole blood, isolated PBMCs, or DNA extracted from either of those sample types. Trimming accounts for 5 bases at V and 8 bases at J, while the number of junction bases matched to no gene is 11. From its cysteine to its phenylalanine, the CDR3 spans 14 amino acids. Only the CDR3 DNA stays, 42 bases, in frame from base 1. From a lookup of the germline V gene (reference sequence), CDR1 and CDR2 are LNHDA and SQIVND.

The sequenced material came from peripheral blood. This TCR derives from a woman aged 60-75 years with COVID-19, enrolled during active disease. The rearranged chain carries TRBV19 and TRBJ1-2; TRBD1 agrees with 7 junctional bases. The CDR3 loop reads CASSARFTGVGYTF. In nucleotide form, the sequence is TGTGCCAGTAGTGCGAGGTTTACAGGGGTCGGCTACACCTTC.